The clone carrying this TCR beta chain has more than one count but fewer than ten. Its antigen is unknown. The isolated RNA, all of it, was reverse transcribed, so expressed TCRB transcripts were what got sequenced. The table came from immunoSEQ multiplex PCR; TCRdb's copy has only in-frame clones and leaves some out. The sample records some 290,000 clones, approximately 14% being singletons. The data belong to a study of beta chain features in type 1 diabetes. Study details: There was similarity between patients and healthy donors in age, gender and cell yields.

General observations from the study: TCRB repertoires of naive, central memory and Treg cells appeared more similar among patients than among healthy donors. Patients with type 1 diabetes carried fewer insertions and had more deletions at their VDJ junctions. There was a moderate but significant shortening of TCRB CDR3s in all four CD4+ subsets of Type 1 diabetes patients.

This sequence originates from a man aged 25 to 45 with type 1 diabetes. Sequenced input: naive CD4+ T cells from blood.

This chain's CDR3 is CASSLGQLNGYTF. The DNA of the CDR3 is TGTGCCAGCAGCCTGGGACAGCTAAATGGCTACACCTTC. This chain uses TRBV5-4 with TRBJ1-2; 7 nucleotides line up with TRBD1. The V and J ends lost 4 bases and 6 bases, in that order; junction bases with no gene match: 6. The CDR3 spans 13 residues. Per germline, CDR1 SGHNT and CDR2 YYREEE (reference sequence).